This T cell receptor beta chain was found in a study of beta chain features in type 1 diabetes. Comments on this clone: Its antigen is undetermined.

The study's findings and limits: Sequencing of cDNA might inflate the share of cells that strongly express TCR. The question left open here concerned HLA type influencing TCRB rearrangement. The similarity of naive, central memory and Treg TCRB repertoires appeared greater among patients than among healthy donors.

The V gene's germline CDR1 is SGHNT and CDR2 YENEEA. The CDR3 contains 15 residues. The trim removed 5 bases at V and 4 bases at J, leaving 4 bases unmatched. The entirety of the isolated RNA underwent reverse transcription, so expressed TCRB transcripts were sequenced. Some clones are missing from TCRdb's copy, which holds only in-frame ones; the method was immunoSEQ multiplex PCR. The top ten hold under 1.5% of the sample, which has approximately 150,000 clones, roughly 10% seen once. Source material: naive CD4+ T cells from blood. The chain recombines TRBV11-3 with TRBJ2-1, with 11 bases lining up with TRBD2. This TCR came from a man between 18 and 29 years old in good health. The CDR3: CASSRSGGEYNEQFF. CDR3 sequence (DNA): TGTGCCAGCAGCCGTAGCGGGGGGGAGTACAATGAGCAGTTCTTC.